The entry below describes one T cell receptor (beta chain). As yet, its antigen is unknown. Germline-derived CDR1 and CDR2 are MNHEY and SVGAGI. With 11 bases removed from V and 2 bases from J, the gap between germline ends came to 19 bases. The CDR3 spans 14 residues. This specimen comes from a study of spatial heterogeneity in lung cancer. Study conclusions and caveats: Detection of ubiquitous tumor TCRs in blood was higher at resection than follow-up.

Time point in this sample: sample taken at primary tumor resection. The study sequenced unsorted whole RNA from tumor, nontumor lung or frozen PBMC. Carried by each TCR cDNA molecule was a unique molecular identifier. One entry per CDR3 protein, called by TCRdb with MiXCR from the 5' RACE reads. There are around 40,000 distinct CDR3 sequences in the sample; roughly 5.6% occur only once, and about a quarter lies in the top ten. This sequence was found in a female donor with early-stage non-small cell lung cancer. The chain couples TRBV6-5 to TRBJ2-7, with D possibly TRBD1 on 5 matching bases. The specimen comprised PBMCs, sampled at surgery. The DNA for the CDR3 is TGTGCCGGCGCACCCAAAGGGGCCGCCTACGAGCAGTACTTC. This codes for CAGAPKGAAYEQYF.